The 15 T cell receptor beta chains below come from one sample, sequenced in a study of cytomegalovirus exposure and HLA in healthy donors. The primer mix had 60 Vbeta and 13 Jbeta primers. The protocol was immunoSEQ multiplex PCR, while the TCRdb copy is restricted to in-frame clones and leaves out a portion. The sample records 95,000 or so clones, around 86% being singletons. What was sequenced was PBMCs. The receptors here all came from a woman in her sixties or seventies in good health and CMV-seropositive.

The CDR3 loop is CASSPGITYEQYF. CDR3 sequence (DNA): TGCGCCAGCAGCCCGGGAATTACCTACGAGCAGTACTTC. This chain uses TRBV4-3 with TRBJ2-7; D may be TRBD2 (5 bases). The germline V gene encodes CDR1 LGHNA and CDR2 YSLEER. The CDR3 extends over 13 amino acids. V lost 4 bases, J lost 2 bases, and 9 bases lay in between.

In its sample, this clone was seen once. This rearrangement joins TRBV5-1 to TRBJ2-5, with 8 bases that match TRBD1. After removal of 4 bases from V and 5 bases from J, the junction contained 7 bases not matched to a gene. The CDR3 spans 14 residues. The V gene's germline CDR1 is SGHRS and CDR2 YFSETQ. CDR3: CASSHQWTGETQYF. In DNA, the CDR3 is TGCGCCAGCAGCCACCAATGGACAGGGGAGACCCAGTACTTC. Complete variable domain (other parts from reference TRBV5-1 and TRBJ2-5): KAGVTQTPRYLIKTRGQQVTLSCSPISGHRSVSWYQQTPGQGLQFLFEYFSETQRNKGNFPGRFSGRQFSNSRSEMNVSTLELGDSALYLCASSHQWTGETQYFGPGTRLLVL.

The genes are TRBV19 and TRBJ2-3; TRBD2 matches at 10 bases. With 8 bases clipped from V and 2 bases from J, the junction kept 4 bases outside the gene matches. Germline values: CDR1 LNHDA, CDR2 SQIVND (reference sequence). The CDR3 loop spans 14 amino acids. Here the CDR3 reads CASGGLADTDTQYF. The CDR3 DNA reads TGTGCCAGTGGCGGACTAGCGGACACAGATACGCAGTATTTT.

This chain connects TRBV28 to TRBJ2-6; no clear D gene. The germline V gene encodes CDR1 MDHEN and CDR2 SYDVKM. The length of the CDR3 is 16 residues. V was shortened by 2 bases and J by 0 bases, with 8 bases between the two germline ends. CDR3 in DNA: TGTGCCAGCAGTTTAAGACGGAGCTCTGGGGCCAACGTCCTGACTTTC. Its translation: CASSLRRSSGANVLTF.

The chain's CDR3 is CASSLGGNILSGYTF. CDR3 in DNA: TGTGCCAGCAGCTTGGGAGGGAATATACTGAGCGGCTACACCTTC. The V gene is TRBV5-5, the J gene TRBJ1-2, with unresolved D. The CDR3 spans 15 residues. Germline CDR1 is SGHKS and CDR2 is YYEKEE (reference sequence). V was clipped by 0 bases and J by 8 bases, with 17 bases between them.

The chain couples TRBV27 to TRBJ1-1; D is unresolved. Trimming took off 3 bases at V and 3 bases at J, with 11 bases between the two ends. Germline V gives CDR1 MNHEY, CDR2 SMNVEV (reference sequence). CDR3 length equals 14 residues. This chain's CDR3 is CASSFVAGYTEAFF. The CDR3, as DNA: TGTGCCAGCAGTTTTGTGGCAGGTTACACTGAAGCTTTCTTT.

This chain uses TRBV27 with TRBJ1-6; D possibly corresponds to TRBD1 (5 bases). The CDR3 sequence is 14 residues long. CDR1 and CDR2 from the germline V gene are MNHEY and SMNVEV (reference sequence). V was pared by 3 bases and J by 8 bases, with 11 bases between. This CDR3 reads CASSFRVRDSPLHF. DNA of the CDR3: TGTGCCAGCAGTTTCAGGGTTCGGGATTCACCCCTCCACTTT.

The chain employs TRBV5-4 and TRBJ1-5; D call uncertain. The CDR3 runs to 14 residues. The germline CDR1 and CDR2 sequences are SGHNT and YYREEE (reference sequence). V was shortened by 0 bases and J by 7 bases, with 11 bases between the two germline ends. CDR3 DNA sequence: TGTGCCAGCAGCTTGGGACCGGAGGAACAGCCCCAGCATTTT. Amino acids: CASSLGPEEQPQHF.

The chain joins TRBV5-1 to TRBJ2-3; 7 bases are a match to TRBD2. This CDR3 is 14 amino acids long. Germline assignment: CDR1 SGHRS and CDR2 YFSETQ. Trimming at V came to 9 bases and at J to 0 bases, leaving 7 bases not matched to a gene. CDR3 in DNA: TGCGCCACAAAACTAGCGCTAAGCACAGATACGCAGTATTTT. Its protein product is CATKLALSTDTQYF.

The sample holds one count of this clone. V and J are TRBV2 and TRBJ2-5; 7 nucleotides agree with TRBD2. From germline, CDR1 is SNHLY and CDR2 FYNNEI. V trimming: 8 bases; J trimming: 5 bases; junction bases outside the gene matches: 8. This CDR3 is 13 amino acids long. This CDR3 is CASGGGGWETQYF. The CDR3 nucleotides read TGTGCCAGCGGTGGCGGGGGTTGGGAGACCCAGTACTTC.

The V gene is TRBV30, the J gene TRBJ1-6; 7 nucleotides agree with TRBD1. The V and J ends lost 7 bases and 7 bases, in that order; junction bases with no gene match: 4. CDR1 GTSNPN and CDR2 SVGIG come from the germline V gene (reference sequence). CDR3 length: 12 amino acids. The CDR3 loop is CASDRENSPLHF. CDR3 bases: TGTGCCTCAGACAGGGAGAATTCACCCCTCCACTTT.

The rearrangement links TRBV28 to TRBJ1-2; D is perhaps TRBD1 (6 bases). V was clipped by 5 bases and J by 4 bases, with 11 bases between them. CDR3 length: 13 amino acids. Germline-derived CDR1 and CDR2 are MDHEN and SYDVKM. As DNA, the CDR3 is TGTGCCAGCAGTCAGGGGAGTAGCTATGGCTACACCTTC. As protein: CASSQGSSYGYTF.

The chain joins TRBV19 to TRBJ2-5; D is possibly TRBD2 (6 bases). CDR3 length: 15 amino acids. Trimming took 4 bases from V and 5 from J, leaving 17 bases between them. Germline V gives CDR1 LNHDA, CDR2 SQIVND (reference sequence). The CDR3 region has the DNA TGTGCCAGTAGTACCCCGGGACTGAGTCTGGAGACCCAGTACTTC. Translation gives CASSTPGLSLETQYF.

The chain carries TRBV15 and TRBJ2-1; 10 nucleotides align to TRBD1. The germline CDR1 and CDR2 sequences are LNHNV and YYDKDF (reference sequence). The CDR3 covers 16 residues. The V gene end was trimmed by 5 bases and the J gene end by 4 bases; junction bases not matched to a gene: 8. The CDR3 here is CATSAPGQGFYNEQFF. CDR3 DNA sequence: TGTGCCACCAGCGCCCCGGGACAGGGGTTTTACAATGAGCAGTTCTTC.

This clone has just a few counts. V gene TRBV30 combines with J gene TRBJ2-3; weak D call: TRBD1 (5 bases). Germline V gene sequence: CDR1 GTSNPN, CDR2 SVGIG (reference sequence). The CDR3 covers 13 residues. V was clipped by 2 bases and J by 1 base, with 7 bases between them. As DNA, the CDR3 is TGTGCCTGGAGTCTACAGGGCACAGATACGCAGTATTTT. Translation: CAWSLQGTDTQYF.